This T cell receptor beta chain was captured in a study of cytomegalovirus exposure and HLA in healthy donors. Study in general: The 110 or so validation repertoires used the same platform as the 666 first-cohort repertoires, a later analysis reported.

With 6 bases removed from V and 4 bases from J, the gap between germline ends came to 15 bases. Germline lookup yields CDR1 LNHDA and CDR2 SQIVND (reference sequence). The length of the CDR3 is 15 residues. This clone was seen a few times. Its cognate antigen is unknown. TCRdb keeps only in-frame clones here, not all; method: immunoSEQ multiplex PCR. The data show approximately 58,000 clones, 90% to 95% seen once. Study-level points and caveats: The study flagged fewer than 200 TCR beta chains as cytomegalovirus-associated. A few CMV-associated chains proved CMV antigen-specific in vitro.

The gene calls are TRBV19 and TRBJ2-2, with D tentatively TRBD2 (5 bases). Sequencing was done on a sample of PBMCs. This clonotype originated in a woman under 40 in good health and CMV-seronegative. CDR3 amino acids: CASRYRDIGTGELFF. The CDR3 nucleotides read TGTGCCAGTAGGTATCGGGATATCGGCACCGGGGAGCTGTTTTTT.